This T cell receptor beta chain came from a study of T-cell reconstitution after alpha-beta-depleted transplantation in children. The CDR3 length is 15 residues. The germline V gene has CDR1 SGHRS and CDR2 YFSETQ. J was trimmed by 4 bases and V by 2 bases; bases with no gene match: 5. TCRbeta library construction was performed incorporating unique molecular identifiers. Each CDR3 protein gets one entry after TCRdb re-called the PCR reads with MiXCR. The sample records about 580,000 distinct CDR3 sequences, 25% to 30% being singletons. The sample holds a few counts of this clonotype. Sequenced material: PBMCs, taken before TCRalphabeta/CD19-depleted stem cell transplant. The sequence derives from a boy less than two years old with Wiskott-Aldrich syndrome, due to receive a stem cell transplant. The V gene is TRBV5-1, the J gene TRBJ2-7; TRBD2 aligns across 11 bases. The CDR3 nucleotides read TGCGCCAGCAGCTTTAGCGGGAGGGCCGATTACGAGCAGTACTTC. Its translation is CASSFSGRADYEQYF.